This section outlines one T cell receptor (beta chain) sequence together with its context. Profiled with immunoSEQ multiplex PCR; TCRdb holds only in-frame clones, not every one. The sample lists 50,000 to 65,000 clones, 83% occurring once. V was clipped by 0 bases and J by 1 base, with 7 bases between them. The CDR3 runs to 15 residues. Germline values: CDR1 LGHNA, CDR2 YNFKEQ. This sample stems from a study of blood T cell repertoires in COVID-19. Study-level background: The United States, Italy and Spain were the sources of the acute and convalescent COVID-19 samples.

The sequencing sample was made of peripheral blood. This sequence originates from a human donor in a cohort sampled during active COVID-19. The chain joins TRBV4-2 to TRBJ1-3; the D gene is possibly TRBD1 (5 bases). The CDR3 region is CASSQEQASGNTIYF. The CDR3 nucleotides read TGTGCCAGCAGCCAAGAACAGGCGTCTGGAAACACCATATATTTT.